A selection of T cell receptor beta chains follows, all from one sample in a study of cytomegalovirus exposure and HLA in healthy donors. TCRdb's table, derived via immunoSEQ multiplex PCR, lists solely in-frame clones and lacks some. The repertoire holds around 150,000 clones, with around four fifths as singletons. Sequencing used PBMCs. The receptors derive from a woman aged 50 to 60 in good health and CMV-seronegative. Each CDR3 is given with its conserved first and last residue. A D gene is named only where the DNA matches it firmly. Some rows have no size entry. The others give once, few or many, or a class for an expanded clone.

J	D	size	V	length	DNA	CDR3
TRBJ1-1	-	-	TRBV19	13	TGTGCCAGTAGTTCAGGGATGAACACTGAAGCTTTCTTT	CASSSGMNTEAFF
TRBJ2-3	TRBD2	-	TRBV7-2	18	TGTGCCAGCAGCTCCGGGACTAGCGGGGGGGTTAGTAGAGATACGCAGTATTTT	CASSSGTSGGVSRDTQYF
TRBJ2-1	TRBD1	once	TRBV7-7	15	TGTGCTAGCAGCCGAAACGACAGGGATTACAATGAGCAGTTCTTC	CASSRNDRDYNEQFF
TRBJ2-1	-	-	TRBV5-4	18	TGTGCCAGCAGCTTTAAACAGAACCAGGTCTATAGCTACAATGAGCAGTTCTTC	CASSFKQNQVYSYNEQFF
TRBJ1-2	-	-	TRBV4-1	14	TGCGCCAGCAGACCTGGACAGACAAACTATGGCTACACCTTC	CASRPGQTNYGYTF
TRBJ2-1	TRBD2	-	TRBV10-1	17	TGCGCCAGCAGTGGGACTAGCGGGGGGGGTTCCTACAATGAGCAGTTCTTC	CASSGTSGGGSYNEQFF
TRBJ2-7	TRBD1	-	TRBV7-2	15	TGTGCCAGCAGCTTAGGGACAGGGGGCTCCTACGAGCAGTACTTC	CASSLGTGGSYEQYF
TRBJ2-1	TRBD2	-	TRBV30	15	TGTGCCTGGAGTGTCCTAGCGGGAGTAAGAAATGAGCAGTTCTTC	CAWSVLAGVRNEQFF
TRBJ2-1	TRBD2	-	TRBV6-1	17	TGTGCCAGCAGTGGGGGTAGCGGGAGGGCCCCGTACAATGAGCAGTTCTTC	CASSGGSGRAPYNEQFF
TRBJ2-7	-	-	TRBV5-4	13	TGTGCCAGCAGCTTGGAGGGGCCCCTCGAGCAGTACTTC	CASSLEGPLEQYF
TRBJ2-7	TRBD2	-	TRBV27	15	TGTGCCAGCGGAACCCGAGCGGGAGCCAGAAACGAGCAGTACTTC	CASGTRAGARNEQYF
TRBJ2-7	TRBD2	-	TRBV28	14	TGTGCCAGCAGTTCAGCGGGGGGACCCTACGAGCAGTACTTC	CASSSAGGPYEQYF
TRBJ2-7	TRBD1	few	TRBV4-2	14	TGTGCCAGCAGCCATGAACAGGGGGCGCGGGAGCAGTACTTC	CASSHEQGAREQYF
TRBJ1-2	-	-	TRBV7-2	12	TGTGCCAGCAGCCCACTCTCCTATGGCTACACCTTC	CASSPLSYGYTF
TRBJ1-1	-	-	TRBV27	18	TGTGCCAGCAGTTTATCGCGCGTGAGGCAGGGAAGGTTGAGTGAAGCTTTCTTT	CASSLSRVRQGRLSEAFF
TRBJ2-7	TRBD1	once	TRBV29-1	14	TGCAGCGCTAGGACAGGGGGTGTTTCCTACGAGCAGTACTTC	CSARTGGVSYEQYF
TRBJ1-1	-	-	TRBV28	13	TGTGCCAGCAGTCTGCGGGGGCGAAATGAAGCTTTCTTT	CASSLRGRNEAFF
TRBJ1-3	-	-	TRBV14	16	TGTGCCAGCAGCCAAGGGGGGCTAGGGTCTGGAAACACCATATATTTT	CASSQGGLGSGNTIYF
TRBJ2-1	-	-	TRBV2	13	TGTGCCAGCAATTGGGAGGGGGGCAATGAGCAGTTCTTC	CASNWEGGNEQFF
TRBJ2-2	-	-	TRBV7-9	14	TGTGCCAGCAGCCCCTGGCGGGGTTCAGGGGAGCTGTTTTTT	CASSPWRGSGELFF
TRBJ1-4	TRBD1	-	TRBV7-2	15	TGTGCCAGCAGCTTAGAGGGACAGCCGAATGAAAAACTGTTTTTT	CASSLEGQPNEKLFF
TRBJ2-7	-	-	TRBV11-3	13	TGTGCCAGCAGCCCCCAACAGGATGATGAGCAGTACTTC	CASSPQQDDEQYF
TRBJ2-1	TRBD2	-	TRBV9	14	TGTGCCAGCAGCGCCAGCGGGAGGCACAATGAGCAGTTCTTC	CASSASGRHNEQFF
TRBJ2-3	-	-	TRBV6-4	16	TGTGCCAGCAGTACAGGGTTTACCACCCACAGGGATACGCAGTATTTT	CASSTGFTTHRDTQYF
TRBJ2-5	-	-	TRBV5-1	11	TGCGCCAGCAGCGTACAAGAGACCCAGTACTTC	CASSVQETQYF
TRBJ1-4	-	-	TRBV12-2	15	TGTGCAAGTCGTAACCGGGACAGGGGGCTGGAAAAACTGTTTTTT	CASRNRDRGLEKLFF
TRBJ2-1	TRBD2	-	TRBV28	19	TGTGCCAGCAGTCCTCCCACCTCTAAGACTAGCGGGAGGGCGGGCGAGCAGTTCTTC	CASSPPTSKTSGRAGEQFF
TRBJ2-3	-	-	TRBV2	12	TGTGCCAGCAGGGGGCTCGCAGATACGCAGTATTTT	CASRGLADTQYF
TRBJ1-2	-	-	TRBV5-4	14	TGTGCCAGCAGCTCACAAAGTTGGCAGGGCGGCTACACCTTC	CASSSQSWQGGYTF
TRBJ2-2	TRBD1	-	TRBV9	16	TGTGCCAGCAACGGACTTCGGGACAGGGGAACCGGGGAGCTGTTTTTT	CASNGLRDRGTGELFF
TRBJ2-7	-	-	TRBV6-1	14	TGTGCCAGCTCCGAACAGGGATTTGCCTACGAGCAGTACTTC	CASSEQGFAYEQYF
TRBJ2-1	-	-	TRBV11-3	15	TGTGCCAGCAGCTTAGGCCCAGTCTCCTACAATGAGCAGTTCTTC	CASSLGPVSYNEQFF
TRBJ2-7	TRBD2	-	TRBV28	14	TGTGCCAGCACCCCGGGGGGGCTTCAGTACGAGCAGTACTTC	CASTPGGLQYEQYF
TRBJ2-7	TRBD2	-	TRBV7-3	15	TGTGCCAGCAGCTTAACAGGGACTAGCGGTTACGAGCAGTACTTC	CASSLTGTSGYEQYF
TRBJ1-5	TRBD1	-	TRBV7-2	15	TGTGCCAGCAGCTTAGATACAGGGGGATATCAGCCCCAGCATTTT	CASSLDTGGYQPQHF
TRBJ2-2	-	-	TRBV7-6	16	TGTGCCAGCAGTCAACAAACAGGCGCGAACACCGGGGAGCTGTTTTTT	CASSQQTGANTGELFF
TRBJ2-7	-	-	TRBV5-4	15	TGTGCCAGCAGCCCCACCTGGGGGCAGCCCTACGAGCAGTACTTC	CASSPTWGQPYEQYF
TRBJ1-4	-	-	TRBV30	11	TGTGCCTGGAGTGTCGGTGAAAAACTGTTTTTT	CAWSVGEKLFF
TRBJ2-3	-	-	TRBV19	15	TGTGCCAGTAGTATAGGTCTAGCACTCACAGATACGCAGTATTTT	CASSIGLALTDTQYF
TRBJ2-3	-	-	TRBV7-2	13	TGTGCCAGCAGCTTATTTTACACAGATACGCAGTATTTT	CASSLFYTDTQYF
TRBJ2-5	-	-	TRBV30	17	TGTGCCTGGAGTGTACCCCATGGGCGGGAACCCGCAGAGACCCAGTACTTC	CAWSVPHGREPAETQYF
TRBJ1-1	-	-	TRBV7-9	12	TGTGCCAGCAGCTCAACAATGTATGAAGCTTTCTTT	CASSSTMYEAFF
TRBJ1-4	TRBD1	few	TRBV6-6	16	TGTGCCAGCACCCCGACAGGGTTAGGAACTAATGAAAAACTGTTTTTT	CASTPTGLGTNEKLFF
TRBJ2-1	TRBD1	-	TRBV5-1	15	TGCGCCAGCAGTACTGACAGGGCTACCTACAATGAGCAGTTCTTC	CASSTDRATYNEQFF
TRBJ2-7	TRBD2	-	TRBV27	15	TGTGCCAGCAATACCGTAGCGGGGGCCCACTACGAGCAGTACTTC	CASNTVAGAHYEQYF
TRBJ2-7	-	-	TRBV9	14	TGTGCCAGCAGCCCAGTTGGGGGGTCCTACGAGCAGTACTTC	CASSPVGGSYEQYF
TRBJ2-3	-	-	TRBV4-3	16	TGCGCCAGCAGCCTACGAGCCTCCTCCAACACAGATACGCAGTATTTT	CASSLRASSNTDTQYF
TRBJ1-1	TRBD1	-	TRBV4-3	14	TGCGCCAGGGACAGGGTCTGGATGAACACTGAAGCTTTCTTT	CARDRVWMNTEAFF
TRBJ1-3	-	-	TRBV6-5	14	TGTGCCAGCACCCCCGCGGGGTCAGGAAACACCATATATTTT	CASTPAGSGNTIYF
TRBJ2-7	-	-	TRBV9	13	TGTGCCAGCAGCGTAGGTGAGGTCGGCGAGCAGTACTTC	CASSVGEVGEQYF
TRBJ2-7	TRBD2	-	TRBV23-1	19	TGCGCCAGCAGTCAATCGATGTGCTGCAGAGGGAGCGGGGTCTACGAGCAGTACTTC	CASSQSMCCRGSGVYEQYF
TRBJ1-2	-	-	TRBV4-2	15	TGTGCCAGCACCGTAAGGGGAGGGATGGGTAAGGTCTACACCTTC	CASTVRGGMGKVYTF
TRBJ2-1	-	once	TRBV28	16	TGTGCCAGCACCACTCTCGGGGGTCACTCCTACAATGAGCAGTTCTTC	CASTTLGGHSYNEQFF
TRBJ1-5	TRBD1	-	TRBV18	14	TGTGCCAGCTCACCTTCCGGACAGGGGGCCGGAATGCATTTT	CASSPSGQGAGMHF
TRBJ1-3	-	-	TRBV10-3	16	TGTGCCATCAGTGAGGGTGGGCCGGACTCTGGAAACACCATATATTTT	CAISEGGPDSGNTIYF
TRBJ1-2	TRBD1	few	TRBV25-1	15	TGTGCCAGCAGTGAACCCGGACAGGGGTACTATGGCTACACCTTC	CASSEPGQGYYGYTF
TRBJ2-3	TRBD1	-	TRBV10-3	17	TGTGCCATCAGTGAGTCTGGTGTAGGGACAGTAAAAGATACGCAGTATTTT	CAISESGVGTVKDTQYF
TRBJ2-3	TRBD2	once	TRBV18	15	TGTGCCAGCTCATCTAGCGGGTCGGGCACAGATACGCAGTATTTT	CASSSSGSGTDTQYF
TRBJ2-7	-	-	TRBV9	14	TGTGCCAGCAGCGGGAGTGATGCTAGCTACGAGCAGTACTTC	CASSGSDASYEQYF
TRBJ1-3	TRBD1	few	TRBV6-5	15	TGTGCCAGCAGTCGAGGGGGCGTGTTTGGAAACACCATATATTTT	CASSRGGVFGNTIYF